The next 30 T cell receptor beta chains were all read from a single sample in a study of OX40 agonist ivuxolimab in advanced cancers. Method: immunoSEQ multiplex PCR; TCRdb's copy keeps in-frame clones and lacks some. The sample lists about 34,000 clones; more than 70% were seen once. The source was CD4+ or CD8+ T cells sorted from blood, collected in a trial of the OX40 agonist ivuxolimab. Receptors originate from an adult with an advanced solid tumor such as melanoma, head and neck, liver or kidney cancer.

For this clone: This same CDR3 is encoded by further DNA sequences in the sample. V and J are TRBV5-1 and TRBJ2-2, with 8 bases matching TRBD1. This CDR3 spans 15 amino acids. The V segment lost 4 bases and the J segment 1 base; nucleotides outside the gene matches: 3. Per the germline V gene, CDR1 is SGHRS and CDR2 is YFSETQ. CDR3 nucleotide sequence: TGCGCCAGCAGCACCGGACAGGGGAACACCGGGGAGCTGTTTTTT. Protein: CASSTGQGNTGELFF.

The chain links TRBV19 to TRBJ2-7; 9 nucleotides line up with TRBD2. The CDR3 length is 15 residues. Germline values: CDR1 LNHDA, CDR2 SQIVND (reference sequence). V shed 5 bases, J shed 0 bases, and the junction held 5 bases outside the gene matches. Here the CDR3 DNA reads TGTGCCAGTAGTCCTAGCGGGGTCAGCTCCTACGAGCAGTACTTC. It codes for CASSPSGVSSYEQYF.

This clone was detected once. The rearrangement links TRBV28 to TRBJ1-3, with D possibly matching TRBD1 (5 bases). This CDR3 contains 17 residues. With 3 bases removed from V and 0 bases from J, the gap between germline ends came to 15 bases. In germline, CDR1 is MDHEN, CDR2 SYDVKM. The CDR3 sequence: CASSFVGETYSGNTIYF. In DNA, the CDR3 is TGTGCCAGCAGTTTTGTGGGGGAGACCTACTCTGGAAACACCATATATTTT.

The chain employs TRBV5-1 and TRBJ2-3; 16 nucleotides line up with TRBD2. Trimming removed 3 bases from V and 5 bases from J; junction bases left unmatched: 6. The CDR3 has 17 amino acids. Germline CDR1 reads SGHRS; CDR2 reads YFSETQ. CDR3 sequence: CASSSGLAGGFEDTQYF. The CDR3 bases are TGCGCCAGCAGCTCGGGACTAGCGGGAGGGTTTGAAGATACGCAGTATTTT.

This clone appeared a single time. The chain joins TRBV7-8 to TRBJ2-1; TRBD2 matches 9 bases. With 5 bases clipped from V and 4 bases from J, the junction kept 6 bases outside the gene matches. The CDR3 sequence is 15 residues long. Germline V CDR1 and CDR2: SGHVS, FQNEAQ. The CDR3 sequence is CASSGLAGPYNEQFF. Written as DNA, the CDR3 is TGTGCCAGCAGCGGTCTAGCGGGGCCTTACAATGAGCAGTTCTTC.

The rearrangement joins TRBV2 to TRBJ2-2; D is uncertain. The CDR3 totals 14 residues. CDR1 SNHLY and CDR2 FYNNEI come from the germline V gene. With 2 bases removed from V and 2 bases from J, the gap between germline ends came to 6 bases. CDR3 amino acids: CASSETTNTGELFF. CDR3 in DNA: TGTGCCAGCAGTGAAACTACCAACACCGGGGAGCTGTTTTTT.

The chain employs TRBV30 and TRBJ2-7; the match to TRBD1 covers 11 bases. The CDR3 length is 15 residues. V shed 3 bases and J 6 bases; nucleotides not matched to a gene: 10. CDR1 is GTSNPN and CDR2 is SVGIG in the germline V gene (reference sequence). This chain's CDR3 is CAWRAPGTGGGEQYF. CDR3 nucleotides: TGTGCCTGGAGGGCGCCGGGGACAGGGGGTGGCGAGCAGTACTTC.

In its sample, this clone was seen once. The J gene is TRBJ2-7, the V gene TRBV4-2; weak D call: TRBD1 (5 bases). Germline CDR1 and CDR2: LGHNA and YNFKEQ. The V gene lost 0 bases and the J gene lost 3 bases, with 12 bases spanning the gap. The CDR3 has 15 residues. The CDR3 is CASSQDRQRNYEQYF. The CDR3 nucleotides are TGTGCCAGCAGCCAAGATAGACAGCGAAACTACGAGCAGTACTTC.

This chain uses TRBV11-1 with TRBJ2-6, with D possibly TRBD1 on 5 matching bases. Germline assignment: CDR1 SGHAT and CDR2 FQDESV (reference sequence). Trimming shortened V by 0 bases and J by 1 base, and 10 bases separated the two germline ends. This CDR3 comprises 17 residues. The DNA of the CDR3 is TGTGCCAGCAGCTTAGCGTTGGCAGGGTCTGGGGCCAACGTCCTGACTTTC. It is translated as CASSLALAGSGANVLTF.

The chain carries TRBV10-3 and TRBJ2-3, with 9 bases identical to TRBD2. Per germline, CDR1 ENHRY and CDR2 SYGVKD. V was pared by 6 bases and J by 0 bases, with 4 bases of the junction left unmatched. CDR3 size: 15 residues. CDR3 nucleotide sequence: TGTGCCATCAGCCGACTAGCGGAGAGCACAGATACGCAGTATTTT. Encoded protein: CAISRLAESTDTQYF.

The chain carries TRBV27 and TRBJ2-1; no clear D gene. Deletions cut 0 bases from V and 7 bases from J, with 7 bases between. The germline V gene has CDR1 MNHEY and CDR2 SMNVEV (reference sequence). The CDR3 is made up of 13 amino acids. CDR3 nucleotides: TGTGCCAGCAGTTTATCTCGTCAGAATGAGCAGTTCTTC. Encoded protein: CASSLSRQNEQFF.

V and J are TRBV5-1 and TRBJ2-5, with D maybe TRBD1 (6 bases). CDR3 size: 14 residues. V was cut by 1 base and J by 1 base, with 8 bases left in between. The germline V gene has CDR1 SGHRS and CDR2 YFSETQ. CDR3 bases: TGCGCCAGCAGCTTGAGGGGGACCCAAGAGACCCAGTACTTC. Translated: CASSLRGTQETQYF. Together with reference TRBV5-1 and TRBJ2-5, the CDR3 gives the full variable domain: KAGVTQTPRYLIKTRGQQVTLSCSPISGHRSVSWYQQTPGQGLQFLFEYFSETQRNKGNFPGRFSGRQFSNSRSEMNVSTLELGDSALYLCASSLRGTQETQYFGPGTRLLVL.

This clone was counted a single time. The rearrangement links TRBV7-3 to TRBJ2-5; 11 bases line up with TRBD2. The V gene's germline CDR1 is SGHTA and CDR2 FQGTGA. CDR3 length: 16 residues. V was pared by 5 bases and J by 4 bases, with 9 bases of the junction left unmatched. CDR3 coding DNA: TGTGCCAGCAGCCCCGGGACTAGCGGAAGAGGAGAGACCCAGTACTTC. This gives the protein CASSPGTSGRGETQYF.

This clone showed up just once. V usage is TRBV28 and J usage is TRBJ1-1; 7 bases align to TRBD1. CDR3 length: 14 residues. The germline gives CDR1 MDHEN, CDR2 SYDVKM. V lost 5 bases, J lost 5 bases, and 8 bases stayed unmatched. CDR3 DNA: TGTGCCAGCAGTCGACAGGGCACGGTGACTGAAGCTTTCTTT. Translated: CASSRQGTVTEAFF.

The V call is TRBV11-2, the J call TRBJ1-2, with TRBD1 as a possible D gene (6 bases). The ends were cut back, 5 bases at V and 7 bases at J, with 14 bases in the middle. The germline CDR1 and CDR2 sequences are SGHAT and FQNNGV. The CDR3 is made up of 13 amino acids. CDR3 protein: CASSPWGGSGYTF. CDR3 bases: TGTGCCAGCAGCCCTTGGGGGGGCAGTGGCTACACCTTC.

This clone is a singleton in its sample. The CDR3 DNA reads as TGCGCCAGCAGCTCGGGACAGATTAACAATGAGCAGTTCTTC. Encoded protein: CASSSGQINNEQFF. The chain recombines TRBV10-1 with TRBJ2-1; 7 positions match TRBD1. Unmatched junction bases numbered 7, after V lost 6 bases and J lost 5 bases. The germline V gene encodes CDR1 WNHNN and CDR2 SYGVQD (reference sequence). CDR3 length: 14 amino acids.

The rearrangement uses TRBV25-1 and TRBJ2-7; 12 nucleotides match TRBD2. The ends lost 8 bases at V and 3 bases at J; junction bases unmatched: 11. Germline assignment: CDR1 MGHDK and CDR2 SYGVNS. The CDR3 length is 16 residues. CDR3 amino acids: CASGLAGGSKIYEQYF. The CDR3 nucleotides are TGTGCCAGCGGTCTAGCGGGAGGGAGTAAGATCTACGAGCAGTACTTC.

The rearrangement joins TRBV11-1 to TRBJ2-5, with 9 bases matching TRBD1. CDR1 and CDR2 from the germline V gene are SGHAT and FQDESV (reference sequence). The J segment lost 3 bases and the V segment lost 5 bases, leaving 4 bases of the junction unmatched. The CDR3 consists of 14 residues. In nucleotides, the CDR3 is TGTGCCAGCAGCCCACAGGGGGCTAAAGAGACCCAGTACTTC. Protein product: CASSPQGAKETQYF.

This chain joins TRBV7-9 and TRBJ2-2; no definite D call. From germline, CDR1 is SEHNR and CDR2 FQNEAQ (reference sequence). CDR3 length equals 14 residues. V lost 1 base and J lost 1, with 4 bases in between. The CDR3 sequence is CASSLVVNTGELFF. The CDR3 DNA is TGTGCCAGCAGCTTAGTTGTGAACACCGGGGAGCTGTTTTTT. Complete variable domain (other parts from reference TRBV7-9 and TRBJ2-2): DTGVSQNPRHKITKRGQNVTFRCDPISEHNRLYWYRQTLGQGPEFLTYFQNEAQLEKSRLLSDRFSAERPKGSFSTLEIQRTEQGDSAMYLCASSLVVNTGELFFGEGSRLTVL.

This chain links TRBV15 with TRBJ2-5; D is undetermined. This CDR3 has 14 residues. Trimming shortened V by 1 base and J by 2 bases, and 8 bases separated the two germline ends. Germline V lookup: CDR1 LNHNV, CDR2 YYDKDF (reference sequence). CDR3 amino acids: CATSRGVAQETQYF. DNA for the CDR3: TGTGCCACCAGCAGAGGGGTCGCTCAAGAGACCCAGTACTTC.

This chain uses TRBV7-9 with TRBJ1-5; D remains unclear. The CDR3 covers 16 residues. The V and J ends lost 3 bases and 0 bases respectively, with 12 bases between them. Germline V gene sequence: CDR1 SEHNR, CDR2 FQNEAQ (reference sequence). In DNA, the CDR3 is TGTGCCAGCAGCTTGGACCTATTCTATAGCAATCAGCCCCAGCATTTT. This gives the protein CASSLDLFYSNQPQHF.

The chain combines TRBV19 with TRBJ1-5, with D uncertain. The CDR3 covers 15 residues. The germline V gene has CDR1 LNHDA and CDR2 SQIVND (reference sequence). V lost 4 bases to trimming and J lost 0 bases, with 10 bases between them. CDR3 in amino acids: CASSRTLYSNQPQHF. CDR3 DNA sequence: TGTGCCAGTAGTAGGACCTTGTATAGCAATCAGCCCCAGCATTTT. Looking up the rest from reference TRBV19 and TRBJ1-5 gives the full variable domain: DGGITQSPKYLFRKEGQNVTLSCEQNLNHDAMYWYRQDPGQGLRLIYYSQIVNDFQKGDIAEGYSVSREKKESFPLTVTSAQKNPTAFYLCASSRTLYSNQPQHFGDGTRLSIL.

J is TRBJ2-5 and V is TRBV5-6, with a tentative D call TRBD1 (6 bases). The CDR3 totals 17 residues. With 3 bases removed from V and 3 bases from J, the gap between germline ends came to 21 bases. CDR1 SGHDT and CDR2 YYEEEE come from the germline V gene. This CDR3 is CASSSIGQYNLEETQYF. The CDR3 nucleotides are TGTGCCAGCAGCTCAATCGGACAGTATAATTTGGAAGAGACCCAGTACTTC.

The chain employs TRBV10-3 and TRBJ2-1; D tentatively fits TRBD1 or TRBD2 (5 bases each). Trimming cost V 0 bases and J 13 bases, with 10 bases left between them. This CDR3 contains 12 residues. Germline assignment: CDR1 ENHRY and CDR2 SYGVKD. The CDR3 DNA follows: TGTGCCATCAGTGAGTCGGAGGACATCCAGTTCTTC. As protein: CAISESEDIQFF.

The V and J genes are TRBV14 and TRBJ2-5; 7 bases are shared with TRBD1. V lost 4 bases and J lost 1; bases outside the gene matches: 6. Germline V gene data show CDR1 as SGHDN and CDR2 as FVKESK. The CDR3 is made up of 15 amino acids. As DNA, the CDR3 is TGTGCCAGCAGCCCGTTGGGACAGAGCCAAGAGACCCAGTACTTC. It yields the protein CASSPLGQSQETQYF. Variable domain in full (rest from reference TRBV14 and TRBJ2-5): EAGVTQFPSHSVIEKGQTVTLRCDPISGHDNLYWYRRVMGKEIKFLLHFVKESKQDESGMPNNRFLAERTGGTYSTLKVQPAELEDSGVYFCASSPLGQSQETQYFGPGTRLLVL.

The chain carries TRBV4-3 and TRBJ2-5; either TRBD1 or TRBD2 may supply D (5 bases each). CDR3 size: 16 residues. Germline V gives CDR1 LGHNA, CDR2 YSLEER. V was clipped by 0 bases and J by 5 bases, with 16 bases between them. Written as DNA, the CDR3 is TGCGCCAGCAGCCAAGACTTGTTTGAGGGGCGGGAGACCCAGTACTTC. Translation gives CASSQDLFEGRETQYF.

The chain recombines TRBV5-1 with TRBJ1-5; D is undetermined. The germline V and J ends were trimmed by 0 bases and 1 base, with 8 bases remaining between them. CDR3 length equals 15 residues. CDR1 SGHRS and CDR2 YFSETQ come from the germline V gene. CDR3 loop: CASSLEGMSNQPQHF. The CDR3 nucleotides are TGCGCCAGCAGCTTGGAGGGAATGAGCAATCAGCCCCAGCATTTT.

The chain has TRBV30 and TRBJ1-6; 11 bases are a match to TRBD1. With 5 bases clipped from V and 10 bases from J, the junction kept 1 base outside the gene matches. Germline V gives CDR1 GTSNPN, CDR2 SVGIG (reference sequence). This CDR3 has 12 amino acids. The CDR3 protein is CAWGTGGSPLHF. CDR3 coding DNA: TGTGCCTGGGGGACAGGGGGGTCACCCCTCCACTTT.

The rearrangement uses TRBV7-9 and TRBJ2-3; no definite D call. In germline, CDR1 is SEHNR, CDR2 FQNEAQ (reference sequence). V lost 2 bases and J 5 bases, leaving 2 bases between the germline ends. The CDR3 spans 11 residues. The CDR3: CASSLIDTQYF. In DNA, the CDR3 is TGTGCCAGCAGCTTAATAGATACGCAGTATTTT. Based on the CDR3 plus reference TRBV7-9 and TRBJ2-3, the full variable domain is DTGVSQNPRHKITKRGQNVTFRCDPISEHNRLYWYRQTLGQGPEFLTYFQNEAQLEKSRLLSDRFSAERPKGSFSTLEIQRTEQGDSAMYLCASSLIDTQYFGPGTRLTVL.

A word on this clone: Different DNA sequences within this sample yield the same CDR3. This sequence joins TRBV19 and TRBJ1-1, with 9 bases aligning to TRBD1. Germline CDR1 and CDR2: LNHDA and SQIVND (reference sequence). The V segment lost 8 bases and the J segment 2 bases; nucleotides outside the gene matches: 3. The CDR3 consists of 13 residues. The CDR3 nucleotides are TGTGCCAGTTCGGACAGGGGTAACACTGAAGCTTTCTTT. Translation gives CASSDRGNTEAFF.